The 8 T cell receptor beta chains given below trace back to one sample, sequenced in a study of shared clonotypes between healthy human individuals. TCRdb's copy holds only in-frame clones and misses some; the assay was immunoSEQ multiplex PCR. The table includes roughly 2.5 million clones, over 85% detected once. The sequenced sample was naive CD4+ T cells sorted from blood. Subset reported: CD45RA+ positively selected. These receptors were obtained from a man between 18 and 29 years old in good health.

The J gene is TRBJ2-1, the V gene TRBV9; TRBD2 aligns across 11 bases. Germline CDR1 is SGDLS and CDR2 is YYNGEE. V dropped 0 bases and J dropped 3; count of bases not matched to a gene: 2. The CDR3 has 16 residues. CDR3 amino acids: CASSVGSGGVYNEQFF. CDR3 coding DNA: TGTGCCAGCAGCGTAGGTAGCGGGGGGGTCTACAATGAGCAGTTCTTC.

The chain carries TRBV7-9 and TRBJ1-5, with unresolved D. The V end was cut by 5 bases, the J end by 2 bases, with 10 bases between. CDR3 size: 14 residues. Germline CDR1 reads SEHNR; CDR2 reads FQNEAQ (reference sequence). The chain's CDR3 is CASSRTGGNQPQHF. CDR3 in DNA: TGTGCCAGCAGCCGAACGGGTGGCAATCAGCCCCAGCATTTT.

As to this clone: Other DNA sequences within the sample encode an identical CDR3. The V call is TRBV10-3, the J call TRBJ1-1; 7 bases align to TRBD1. Germline V lookup: CDR1 ENHRY, CDR2 SYGVKD. The ends lost 5 bases at V and 1 base at J; junction bases unmatched: 4. The CDR3 runs 14 residues. Written as DNA, the CDR3 is TGTGCCATCAGTCTACAGGGGTCGAACACTGAAGCTTTCTTT. This codes for CAISLQGSNTEAFF.

The chain links TRBV21-1 to TRBJ1-1; whether TRBD1, the table's D call, matches the DNA was not checked. TRBV21-1 is an annotated pseudogene. This CDR3 contains 16 residues. The CDR3 here is CASSATTGVGGTEAFF. As DNA, the CDR3 is TGTGCCAGCAGCGCCACGACAGGGGTGGGCGGCACTGAAGCTTTCTTT.

V usage is TRBV5-6 and J usage is TRBJ2-5; 11 nucleotides align to TRBD1. Germline CDR1 is SGHDT and CDR2 is YYEEEE. Losses at the gene ends were 3 bases for V and 1 base for J; bases not matched to a gene: 11. This CDR3 has 18 residues. The CDR3 DNA is TGTGCCAGCAGCTACGCCCGGGACAGGGGGGCATCCCAAGAGACCCAGTACTTC. Its protein product is CASSYARDRGASQETQYF.

The chain recombines TRBV28 with TRBJ1-5, with TRBD1 as a possible D gene (6 bases). The germline V and J ends were trimmed by 6 bases and 6 bases, with 15 bases remaining between them. CDR3 length equals 14 residues. Germline CDR1 reads MDHEN; CDR2 reads SYDVKM. CDR3 residues: CASSVIRGPQPQHF. The CDR3 DNA sequence: TGTGCCAGCAGCGTAATCAGGGGCCCTCAGCCCCAGCATTTT.

This chain joins TRBV5-6 and TRBJ2-4; 8 positions agree with TRBD1. The CDR3 extends over 16 amino acids. Germline assignment: CDR1 SGHDT and CDR2 YYEEEE. V shed 4 bases and J 0 bases; nucleotides not matched to a gene: 6. CDR3 nucleotide sequence: TGTGCCAGCAGCGCCGACAGGGGTCTAGCCAAAAACATTCAGTACTTC. Translation gives CASSADRGLAKNIQYF.

As for this clone: Within the sample, other DNA sequences also encode this same CDR3. The V call is TRBV18, the J call TRBJ1-1, with 8 bases lining up with TRBD1. The CDR3 extends over 14 amino acids. Germline CDR1 reads KGHSH; CDR2 reads LQKENI. Losses at the gene ends were 4 bases for V and 1 base for J; bases not matched to a gene: 2. This CDR3 is CASSHGQGNTEAFF. The CDR3 DNA follows: TGTGCCAGCTCACACGGACAGGGGAACACTGAAGCTTTCTTT.